This T cell receptor beta chain came from a study of technical replicates of blood from several donors. CDR3 size: 14 residues. CDR1 and CDR2 (germline): SGDLS, YYNGEE. Trimming removed 4 bases at V and 3 bases at J, with 14 bases between. Produced via immunoSEQ multiplex PCR; TCRdb's table is partial and in-frame only. The table records about 79,000 clones, 85% to 95% of them present only once. The sequenced sample consisted of T cells isolated from PBMCs. The rearrangement uses TRBV9 and TRBJ2-7; D perhaps matches TRBD2 (7 bases). This TCR was sampled from a human donor in good health. This CDR3 is CASSTGLGGYEQYF. DNA for the CDR3: TGTGCCAGCAGCACCGGACTAGGGGGCTACGAGCAGTACTTC.